The 27 T cell receptor beta chains below were found in one sample sequenced in a study of blood T cells in healthy people across ages. The use of a sample-barcoded 5' primer and a J-beta primer mix characterized a second PCR of 7 to 11 cycles. TCRdb analysed the 5' RACE reads with MiXCR anew, one entry per CDR3 protein. The sample records more than 500,000 distinct CDR3 sequences, roughly a quarter being singletons. This sample was also put to use in a study of T cells of mothers and their children.

The sample taken for sequencing was blood. The source is a boy aged 2-15 years in good health.

The chain recombines TRBV28 with TRBJ1-4, with 7 bases matching TRBD1. CDR3 size: 16 residues. Germline assignment: CDR1 MDHEN and CDR2 SYDVKM. V was clipped by 0 bases and J by 4 bases; unmatched bases: 5. CDR3 residues: CASSLWGDRDNEKLFF. CDR3 in DNA: TGTGCCAGCAGTTTATGGGGGGACAGAGATAATGAAAAACTGTTTTTT.

This clonotype was observed once. The V gene is TRBV7-9, the J gene TRBJ1-2; unclear D gene. The CDR3 runs to 14 residues. Germline V CDR1 and CDR2: SEHNR, FQNEAQ (reference sequence). V lost 5 bases, J lost 4 bases, and 14 bases lay in between. CDR3 protein: CASSVESHGYGYTF. The CDR3 nucleotides read TGTGCCAGCAGCGTAGAAAGCCACGGCTATGGCTACACCTTC.

In this sample, this clonotype turned up a few times. The V gene is TRBV15, the J gene TRBJ1-1; perhaps TRBD1 as D (6 bases). Germline V gene sequence: CDR1 LNHNV, CDR2 YYDKDF (reference sequence). CDR3 length equals 15 residues. V was pared by 3 bases and J by 0 bases, with 11 bases between. As DNA, the CDR3 is TGTGCCACCAGCAGGGAACGGACAGTGAACACTGAAGCTTTCTTT. It specifies CATSRERTVNTEAFF.

The chain uses TRBV4-3 and TRBJ2-5, with D possibly TRBD1 on 6 matching bases. The J call is doubtful: the DNA matches TRBJ2-1 better. Germline lookup yields CDR1 LGHNA and CDR2 YSLEER. The CDR3 sequence is 15 residues long. CDR3: CASSQVEGAYNEQFF. CDR3 bases: TGCGCCAGCAGCCAAGTCGAGGGGGCCTACAATGAGCAGTTCTTC.

This clonotype was found a few times. This chain links TRBV20-1 with TRBJ2-3; D is tentatively TRBD1 or TRBD2 (6 bases each). This CDR3 is 12 amino acids long. The germline V gene encodes CDR1 DFQATT and CDR2 SNEGSKA (reference sequence). V lost 1 base, J lost 6 bases, and 8 bases lay in between. DNA of the CDR3: TGCAGTGCTAGAGCGGGGGCTGATACGCAGTATTTT. Its protein product is CSARAGADTQYF.

V and J are TRBV9 and TRBJ1-4; TRBD1 aligns across 7 bases. The germline V gene has CDR1 SGDLS and CDR2 YYNGEE. The CDR3 extends over 15 amino acids. J gave up 3 bases and V 4 bases, and 6 bases lay outside the gene matches. CDR3 residues: CASSSQGEANEKLFF. DNA of the CDR3: TGTGCCAGCAGCTCCCAGGGGGAAGCTAATGAAAAACTGTTTTTT. The full variable domain, its missing parts supplied by reference TRBV9 and TRBJ1-4, is DSGVTQTPKHLITATGQRVTLRCSPRSGDLSVYWYQQSLDQGLQFLIQYYNGEERAKGNILERFSAQQFPDLHSELNLSSLELGDSALYFCASSSQGEANEKLFFGSGTQLSVL.

The V call is TRBV6-2 or TRBV6-3, the J call TRBJ2-1; no clear D. Germline assignment: CDR1 MNHEY and CDR2 SVGEGT. V lost 8 bases and J 9 bases, leaving 14 bases between the germline ends. The CDR3 contains 12 residues. The chain's CDR3 is CASGSWYGEQFF. In DNA form, the CDR3 reads TGTGCCAGCGGATCTTGGTACGGTGAGCAGTTCTTC.

This clonotype was recorded at least ten times. The CDR3 sequence is CASSFASYNEQFF. CDR3 bases: TGTGCCAGCAGCTTCGCATCCTACAATGAGCAGTTCTTC. V usage is TRBV5-8 and J usage is TRBJ2-1, with D uncertain. V was trimmed by 2 bases and J by 1 base, leaving 4 bases between them. The CDR3 contains 13 residues. Germline V gene lookup returns CDR1 SGHTS and CDR2 YDEGEE.

This rearrangement joins TRBV24-1 to TRBJ2-7; D gene ambiguous. V was pared by 3 bases and J by 11 bases, with 13 bases between. Germline loops: CDR1 KGHDR, CDR2 SFDVKD. The length of the CDR3 is 12 residues. CDR3 nucleotide sequence: TGTGCCACCAGTGATATGGACGGTTATAAGTACTTC. Translation gives CATSDMDGYKYF.

This clonotype has more than one count but fewer than ten. The V gene is TRBV5-1, the J gene TRBJ2-4, with TRBD1 identical over 10 bases. Germline CDR1 SGHRS, CDR2 YFSETQ. J was trimmed by 5 bases and V by 4 bases; bases with no gene match: 6. This CDR3 is built from 15 residues. The CDR3 is CASSPGTGVENIQYF. The DNA for the CDR3 is TGCGCCAGCAGCCCAGGGACAGGGGTCGAAAACATTCAGTACTTC.

This chain connects TRBV11-2 to TRBJ2-1; 9 bases are a match to TRBD2. This CDR3 is 17 amino acids long. Germline V gene lookup returns CDR1 SGHAT and CDR2 FQNNGV. Trimming at V came to 5 bases and at J to 0 bases, leaving 8 bases not matched to a gene. The CDR3 region has the DNA TGTGCCAGCAGCCCGTGGACTAGCGCCAGCTCCTACAATGAGCAGTTCTTC. Amino acids: CASSPWTSASSYNEQFF.

This clonotype was seen more than once but under ten times. The chain joins TRBV6-1 to TRBJ2-4; TRBD1 agrees at 8 bases. CDR1 and CDR2 from the germline V gene are MNHNS and SASEGT. J lost 11 bases, V lost 5 bases, and 11 bases had no gene match. The CDR3 has 14 residues. This CDR3 is CASSQNRGDSFQYF. Here the CDR3 DNA reads TGTGCCAGCAGTCAAAACAGGGGGGACTCTTTTCAGTACTTC.

This rearrangement joins TRBV3-1 to TRBJ1-5; D is unresolved. This CDR3 has 15 residues. Germline V lookup: CDR1 LGHDT, CDR2 YNNKEL (reference sequence). V gave up 0 bases and J gave up 0 bases, with 6 bases separating them. DNA for the CDR3: TGTGCCAGCAGCCAAGATCCCGCTAGCAATCAGCCCCAGCATTTT. This encodes CASSQDPASNQPQHF.

The rearrangement links TRBV9 to TRBJ2-5; maybe TRBD2 (6 bases). The end of the DNA aligns better with TRBJ2-7, so the J call may be wrong. Germline CDR1 SGDLS, CDR2 YYNGEE. The CDR3 sequence is 14 residues long. The CDR3 protein is CASSEEGFPYEQYF. CDR3 DNA sequence: TGTGCCAGCAGCGAGGAGGGTTTCCCCTACGAGCAGTACTTC.

This clonotype turned up a few times. The rearrangement uses TRBV27 and TRBJ1-1; TRBD1 matches 8 bases. The V and J ends lost 6 bases and 3 bases, in that order; junction bases with no gene match: 12. The CDR3 loop spans 16 amino acids. Germline values: CDR1 MNHEY, CDR2 SMNVEV (reference sequence). The DNA of the CDR3 is TGTGCCAGCAGCAGGATAGGACAGGGAGCATACACTGAAGCTTTCTTT. It codes for CASSRIGQGAYTEAFF.

There are a few counts of this clonotype. The genes are TRBV3-1 and TRBJ2-7; TRBD1 aligns across 11 bases. Germline lookup yields CDR1 LGHDT and CDR2 YNNKEL (reference sequence). The CDR3 runs 15 residues. After removal of 3 bases from V and 3 bases from J, the junction contained 4 bases not matched to a gene. CDR3 protein: CASSQGTGGFYEQYF. CDR3 coding DNA: TGTGCCAGCAGCCAGGGGACAGGGGGATTCTACGAGCAGTACTTC.

V is TRBV20-1 and J is TRBJ1-3; 7 nucleotides line up with TRBD1. Germline V gives CDR1 DFQATT, CDR2 SNEGSKA (reference sequence). The CDR3 is made up of 14 amino acids. V dropped 3 bases and J dropped 0; count of bases not matched to a gene: 2. CDR3 sequence reads: CSASGTDSGNTIYF. For the CDR3, the DNA is TGCAGTGCTAGCGGGACAGACTCTGGAAACACCATATATTTT.

The chain carries TRBV14 and TRBJ2-5; 9 bases match TRBD2. Germline CDR1 and CDR2: SGHDN and FVKESK. Unmatched junction bases numbered 4, after V lost 0 bases and J lost 5 bases. CDR3 length equals 15 residues. The CDR3 here is CASSQEWLAGETQYF. In DNA form, the CDR3 reads TGTGCCAGCAGCCAAGAGTGGCTAGCGGGGGAGACCCAGTACTTC.

The chain uses TRBV29-1 and TRBJ2-5, with D maybe TRBD2 (5 bases). The CDR3 runs to 13 residues. From germline, CDR1 is SQVTM and CDR2 ANQGSEA. The V end lost 1 base, the J end lost 4 bases, and 10 bases lay between the germline ends. The CDR3 DNA reads TGCAGCGTTGAAGGGAGGTTGGGAGAGACCCAGTACTTC. Its translation is CSVEGRLGETQYF.

The chain's CDR3 is CAEGETEAFF. CDR3 in DNA: TGTGCCGAGGGTGAAACTGAAGCTTTCTTT. The J gene is TRBJ1-1, the V gene TRBV27; D unclear. CDR3 size: 10 residues. Germline V gives CDR1 MNHEY, CDR2 SMNVEV (reference sequence). The V and J ends lost 11 bases and 5 bases respectively, with 9 bases between them.

This clonotype has only a few counts. The chain employs TRBV10-2 and TRBJ2-2; TRBD2 agrees at 7 bases. V was clipped by 3 bases and J by 1 base; unmatched bases: 5. This CDR3 has 16 amino acids. Germline CDR1 reads WSHSY; CDR2 reads SAAADI. The CDR3 spells CASSDQRDWNTGELFF. The CDR3 nucleotides read TGCGCCAGCAGTGACCAGCGGGACTGGAACACCGGGGAGCTGTTTTTT.

This chain joins TRBV10-1 and TRBJ2-5; D unclear. The J call is in doubt because the DNA end fits TRBJ2-1 better. This CDR3 comprises 14 residues. CDR1 is WNHNN, CDR2 SYGVQD, per germline (reference sequence). CDR3 sequence: CASSESGPGAEQFF. The CDR3 DNA reads as TGCGCCAGCAGTGAGTCTGGTCCAGGTGCTGAGCAGTTCTTC.

There are a few counts of this clonotype. The chain has TRBV6-5 and TRBJ2-5; 7 bases line up with TRBD1. The closer fit of TRBJ2-7 to the DNA end suggests the J call may be wrong. The CDR3 consists of 14 residues. The V gene's germline CDR1 is MNHEY and CDR2 SVGAGI. CDR3 nucleotide sequence: TGTGCCAGCAGTTCACAGGGGCTCCCCTACGAGCAGTACTTC. It specifies CASSSQGLPYEQYF.

The rearrangement links TRBV25-1 to TRBJ2-5; no clear D gene. Trimming left V 1 base short and J 0 bases short, with 9 bases between. Germline lookup yields CDR1 MGHDK and CDR2 SYGVNS. The CDR3 spans 15 residues. The DNA of the CDR3 is TGTGCCAGCAGTGAATCGCGGAGAGACCAAGAGACCCAGTACTTC. Translated, it gives CASSESRRDQETQYF.

This clonotype appeared once. The rearrangement joins TRBV12-3 or TRBV12-4 to TRBJ2-1; the D gene is possibly TRBD1 (7 bases). The J call may be in error: the DNA end matches TRBJ2-7 better. The CDR3 length is 13 residues. The CDR3: CASSAPGGYEQYF. The CDR3 DNA sequence: TGTGCCAGCAGCGCCCCAGGGGGGTACGAGCAGTACTTC.

In its sample, this clonotype was seen a few times. The chain combines TRBV5-1 with TRBJ1-2; D is ambiguous. Germline assignment: CDR1 SGHRS and CDR2 YFSETQ. This CDR3 has 14 amino acids. V was trimmed by 4 bases and J by 4 bases, leaving 14 bases between them. The CDR3 is CASSPPTSVYGYTF. The CDR3 DNA is TGCGCCAGCAGCCCCCCGACCTCCGTCTATGGCTACACCTTC.

This clonotype has just a few counts. The chain combines TRBV7-8 with TRBJ2-1; weak D call: TRBD1 (6 bases). Germline loops: CDR1 SGHVS, CDR2 FQNEAQ. This CDR3 is 18 amino acids long. V was pared by 5 bases and J by 7 bases, with 27 bases between. The DNA for the CDR3 is TGTGCCAGCAGCCTTAGGTGGCAGGGGATCGGATTGGGGAATGAGCAGTTCTTC. It translates to CASSLRWQGIGLGNEQFF.